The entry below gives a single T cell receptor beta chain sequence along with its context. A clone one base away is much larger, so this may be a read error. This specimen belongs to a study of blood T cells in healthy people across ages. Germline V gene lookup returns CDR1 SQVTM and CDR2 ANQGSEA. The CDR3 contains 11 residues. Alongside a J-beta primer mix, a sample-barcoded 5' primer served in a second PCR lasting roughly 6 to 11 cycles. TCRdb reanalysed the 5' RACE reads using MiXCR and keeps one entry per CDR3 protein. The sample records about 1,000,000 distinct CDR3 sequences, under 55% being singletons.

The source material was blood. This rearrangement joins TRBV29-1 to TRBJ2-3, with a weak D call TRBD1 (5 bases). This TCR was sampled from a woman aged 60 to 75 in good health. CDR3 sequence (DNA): TGCATCGTTGGGGCGACAGATACGCAGTATTTT. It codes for CIVGATDTQYF.